This TCR beta chain was obtained from a study of circulating and synovial CD4+ cells in juvenile arthritis. The germline V gene has CDR1 SGHRS and CDR2 YFSETQ. The CDR3 spans 17 residues. J lost 5 bases, V lost 0 bases, and 6 bases had no gene match. Here immunoSEQ multiplex PCR was the method, and the copy in TCRdb shows in-frame clones only, minus some. The sample contains about 35,000 clones, roughly 96% of which appear only once. The sequencing input was CD4+ T cells from blood. The clonotype originates from a human donor with juvenile idiopathic arthritis. The chain combines TRBV5-1 with TRBJ2-1, with 12 nucleotides matching TRBD2. As DNA, the CDR3 is TGCGCCAGCAGCTTGGTACCACTAGCGGGGGGCAACAATGAGCAGTTCTTC. It translates to CASSLVPLAGGNNEQFF.